What follows are 24 T cell receptor beta chains derived from one specimen sequenced in a study of spatial heterogeneity in lung cancer. Study-level points and caveats: Counts that tracked tumor mutation counts were those of expanded intratumoral alpha and beta TCRs.

This sample's time point: sample taken at primary tumor resection. MiXCR, applied by TCRdb to the 5' RACE reads, yields one record per CDR3 protein. This sample carries roughly 19,000 distinct CDR3 sequences, 4.5% to 7.5% of them seen once, and the ten largest clones take around a tenth. For these TCRs, the target antigens are not known. The material sequenced was lung tumor tissue, taken at surgery. These receptor sequences come from a female donor with early-stage non-small cell lung cancer.

This clonotype was picked up a small number of times. For a library built for alpha chains, this beta chain is a stray read; little rests on its size. The J gene is TRBJ2-3, the V gene TRBV7-9; D gene unclear. The CDR3 is 14 amino acids. Germline loops: CDR1 SEHNR, CDR2 FQNEAQ (reference sequence). V shed 1 base and J shed 2 bases, with 7 bases lying between them. The CDR3 spells CASSLDIATDTQYF. The DNA of the CDR3 is TGTGCCAGCAGCTTAGACATCGCCACAGATACGCAGTATTTT.

This clonotype was found once. This beta chain is a stray read from a library made for alpha chains; its abundance is not meaningful. The chain employs TRBV6-5 and TRBJ2-7; no clear D gene. CDR1 MNHEY and CDR2 SVGAGI come from the germline V gene. V shed 0 bases and J shed 1 base, with 7 bases lying between them. CDR3 length: 14 amino acids. CDR3 amino acids: CASSYSDQSYEQYF. The CDR3 region has the DNA TGTGCCAGCAGTTACTCGGACCAGTCCTACGAGCAGTACTTC.

Sample share makes this clonotype medium-sized. Because the library targeted alpha chains, this beta chain is an off-target read whose size means little. The CDR3 is CASSPGRAATGELFF. CDR3 nucleotides: TGTGCCAGCAGTCCAGGGCGGGCAGCCACCGGGGAGCTGTTTTTT. The chain employs TRBV5-4 and TRBJ2-2; D is perhaps TRBD1 or TRBD2 (5 bases each). This CDR3 spans 15 amino acids. V was clipped by 5 bases and J by 4 bases, with 15 bases between them. Per the germline V gene, CDR1 is SGHNT and CDR2 is YYREEE (reference sequence).

Concerning this clonotype: At one end the junction does not follow the germline gene, possibly because of a read error. Little can be read into the size of this beta chain, an off-target read in a library designed for alpha chains. The V call is TRBV27, the J call TRBJ1-4, with 8 bases that match TRBD1. The CDR3 contains 16 residues. Germline CDR1 MNHEY, CDR2 SMNVEV (reference sequence). CDR3 sequence: CASSPTQGATNQKLFF. CDR3 DNA sequence: TGTGCCAGCAGTCCAACTCAGGGGGCAACTAATCAAAAACTGTTTTTT. Full variable domain (missing parts from reference TRBV27 and TRBJ1-4): EAQVTQNPRYLITVTGKKLTVTCSQNMNHEYMSWYRQDPGLGLRQIYYSMNVEVTDKGDVPEGYKVSRKEKRNFPLILESPSPNQTSLYFCASSPTQGATNQKLFFGSGTQLSVL.

This clonotype has at least ten counts. Because this beta chain is a stray read in a library intended to capture alpha chains, its abundance should not be given much weight. The V and J genes are TRBV20-1 and TRBJ2-3; D not resolved. Germline lookup yields CDR1 DFQATT and CDR2 SNEGSKA (reference sequence). Trimming stripped 7 bases from V and 3 bases from J, with 8 bases between. This CDR3 comprises 11 residues. CDR3 coding DNA: TGCAGTGTGGACCGGACAGATACGCAGTATTTT. This translates into CSVDRTDTQYF.

This clonotype was detected a few times. Since the library was made to target alpha chains, this beta chain is a stray read and its abundance is not meaningful. The chain employs TRBV6-6 and TRBJ2-5; D unclear. Germline CDR1 reads MNHNY; CDR2 reads SVGAGI (reference sequence). V was trimmed by 2 bases and J by 2 bases, leaving 12 bases between them. The CDR3 covers 15 residues. In DNA form, the CDR3 reads TGTGCCAGCAGTTACGGTCGCAGTTTGCAAGAGACCCAGTACTTC. Translation: CASSYGRSLQETQYF.

This clonotype was detected many times. The size of this beta chain means little, since it is a stray read in a library made for alpha chains. The V call is TRBV29-1, the J call TRBJ2-3, with D perhaps TRBD1 (5 bases). V lost 3 bases, J lost 5 bases, and 6 bases lay in between. Germline CDR1 is SQVTM and CDR2 is ANQGSEA. This CDR3 is built from 11 residues. CDR3 in amino acids: CSVEGRDTQYF. In DNA, the CDR3 is TGCAGCGTTGAGGGGCGAGATACGCAGTATTTT.

The sample holds many counts of this clonotype. As an off-target read in a library built for alpha chains, this beta chain has a frequency of little significance. This CDR3 reads CASTSGSSYNEQFF. DNA for the CDR3: TGTGCCAGCACTAGCGGGAGCTCCTACAATGAGCAGTTCTTC. The chain joins TRBV2 to TRBJ2-1; 10 bases map to TRBD2. The CDR3 loop spans 14 amino acids. Per germline, CDR1 SNHLY and CDR2 FYNNEI. The V segment lost 7 bases and the J segment 0 bases; nucleotides outside the gene matches: 0.

This clonotype was seen repeatedly, ten times or more. The library was built for alpha chains, so this beta chain is an off-target read and its size means little. The chain recombines TRBV7-2 with TRBJ2-2, with D hard to call. Germline V CDR1 and CDR2: SGHTA, FQGNSA. The germline V and J ends were trimmed by 3 bases and 8 bases, with 10 bases remaining between them. This CDR3 contains 13 residues. The CDR3 loop reads CASSFGSLGELFF. Written as DNA, the CDR3 is TGTGCCAGCAGCTTCGGCTCGTTAGGGGAGCTGTTTTTT.

This clonotype was detected only a few times. This beta chain is a stray sequence in a library constructed for alpha chains; its clone size is not meaningful. The rearrangement joins TRBV7-2 to TRBJ1-5, with D unresolved. The V end lost 2 bases, the J end lost 4 bases, and 12 bases lay between the germline ends. Germline V gene lookup returns CDR1 SGHTA and CDR2 FQGNSA. The CDR3 is made up of 15 amino acids. CDR3 protein: CASSLMHTQNQPQHF. CDR3 DNA sequence: TGTGCCAGCAGCTTAATGCACACCCAGAATCAGCCCCAGCATTTT.

Points on this clonotype: The library was built for alpha chains, so this beta chain is an off-target read and its size means little. V gene TRBV27 combines with J gene TRBJ2-7; TRBD2 aligns across 7 bases. With 6 bases clipped from V and 0 bases from J, the junction kept 11 bases outside the gene matches. The germline CDR1 and CDR2 sequences are MNHEY and SMNVEV (reference sequence). This CDR3 has 16 residues. DNA of the CDR3: TGTGCCAGCAGGGGGGGAGGGACCCACCTCTCCTACGAGCAGTACTTC. Translated, it gives CASRGGGTHLSYEQYF.

This clonotype appeared many times. This beta chain is a stray sequence in a library constructed for alpha chains; its clone size is not meaningful. The genes are TRBV10-3 and TRBJ2-5; 7 nucleotides agree with TRBD2. Germline assignment: CDR1 ENHRY and CDR2 SYGVKD. The CDR3 loop spans 14 amino acids. The junction had 5 bases not matched to a gene; V was cut back by 7 bases and J by 0 bases. This CDR3 reads CAINSGANQETQYF. The CDR3 coding sequence is TGTGCCATCAACAGCGGGGCGAACCAAGAGACCCAGTACTTC.

Ten or more counts support this clonotype. In a library made to pick up alpha chains, this beta chain is a stray read with a size that means little. This chain uses TRBV6-5 with TRBJ2-2; 10 bases are a match to TRBD2. CDR1 is MNHEY, CDR2 SVGAGI, per germline. Trimming took 5 bases from V and 7 from J; bases not matched to a gene: 10. The CDR3 length is 16 residues. The CDR3: CASSPTAGGVSGELFF. CDR3 nucleotide sequence: TGTGCCAGCAGTCCGACAGCGGGAGGGGTCAGCGGGGAGCTGTTTTTT.

A few counts support this clonotype. Since the library was made to target alpha chains, this beta chain is a stray read and its abundance is not meaningful. This chain connects TRBV6-2 or TRBV6-3 to TRBJ2-7, with 12 bases aligning to TRBD2. CDR3 length: 14 residues. Germline CDR1 is MNHEY and CDR2 is SVGEGT. The V gene end was trimmed by 6 bases and the J gene end by 4 bases; junction bases not matched to a gene: 4. The CDR3 bases are TGTGCCAGCAGGCCCGGACTAGCGGGATACGAGCAGTACTTC. It is translated as CASRPGLAGYEQYF.

This clonotype was seen more than once but under ten times. This beta chain appears as a stray read in a library generated for alpha chains; its size is not informative. The chain combines TRBV3-1 with TRBJ1-2; D perhaps matches TRBD1 (5 bases). Germline V gene data show CDR1 as LGHDT and CDR2 as YNNKEL (reference sequence). This CDR3 is 12 amino acids long. V shed 10 bases and J shed 8 bases, with 17 bases lying between them. The CDR3 region is CATSQGYRGYTF. For the CDR3, the DNA is TGTGCCACAAGTCAGGGTTATCGGGGCTACACCTTC.

This clonotype occurred many times. Little can be read into the size of this beta chain, an off-target read in a library designed for alpha chains. The rearrangement uses TRBV5-1 and TRBJ1-1; 8 nucleotides match TRBD1. Per germline, CDR1 SGHRS and CDR2 YFSETQ. This CDR3 region has 12 residues. After removal of 7 bases from V and 3 bases from J, the junction contained 2 bases not matched to a gene. The CDR3, as DNA: TGCGCCAGCTCACAGGGGGACACTGAAGCTTTCTTT. Residues: CASSQGDTEAFF.

This clonotype was recorded at least ten times. This beta chain appears as a stray read in a library generated for alpha chains; its size is not informative. The rearrangement joins TRBV27 to TRBJ1-5; D might be TRBD1 (6 bases). Trimming pared 3 bases from V and 7 bases from J, leaving 13 bases between. In germline, CDR1 is MNHEY, CDR2 SMNVEV (reference sequence). The CDR3 extends over 14 amino acids. DNA for the CDR3: TGTGCCAGCAGTTTCGTACAGGGTAGACAGCCCCAGCATTTT. Protein product: CASSFVQGRQPQHF.

Regarding this clonotype: For a library built for alpha chains, this beta chain is a stray read; little rests on its size. As DNA, the CDR3 is TGCAGTGCCCCTTCCGGGACTGGGGTCCCCGGGGAGCTGTTTTTT. Translated, it gives CSAPSGTGVPGELFF. The chain carries TRBV20-1 and TRBJ2-2, with D tentatively TRBD2 (6 bases). The germline V gene encodes CDR1 DFQATT and CDR2 SNEGSKA (reference sequence). The CDR3 has 15 amino acids. V was shortened by 6 bases and J by 6 bases, with 20 bases between the two germline ends.

This clonotype was observed many times. The size of this beta chain means little, since it is a stray read in a library made for alpha chains. The genes are TRBV6-5 and TRBJ2-1; 8 nucleotides align to TRBD1. With 5 bases clipped from V and 4 bases from J, the junction kept 7 bases outside the gene matches. CDR3 length equals 15 residues. CDR1 and CDR2 from the germline V gene are MNHEY and SVGAGI. The CDR3 DNA reads TGTGCCAGCAGTCACCGGACAGGGAGTTACAATGAGCAGTTCTTC. This gives the protein CASSHRTGSYNEQFF.

As to this clonotype: A library made for alpha chains picked up this beta chain off target, so its size means little. The chain is built from TRBV5-1 and TRBJ2-7; possibly TRBD1 for D (6 bases). The germline V and J ends were trimmed by 6 bases and 2 bases, with 21 bases remaining between them. In germline, CDR1 is SGHRS, CDR2 YFSETQ. The CDR3 contains 16 residues. CDR3 amino acids: CASKTSWDNQAYEQYF. DNA for the CDR3: TGCGCCAGCAAGACATCCTGGGACAACCAGGCCTACGAGCAGTACTTC. The variable domain in full, with the rest retrieved from reference TRBV5-1 and TRBJ2-7, is KAGVTQTPRYLIKTRGQQVTLSCSPISGHRSVSWYQQTPGQGLQFLFEYFSETQRNKGNFPGRFSGRQFSNSRSEMNVSTLELGDSALYLCASKTSWDNQAYEQYFGPGTRLTVT.

This clonotype was counted ten times or more. This beta chain turned up in a library designed for alpha chains; as an off-target read, its abundance says little. This chain connects TRBV19 to TRBJ1-5; D is undetermined. Germline V lookup: CDR1 LNHDA, CDR2 SQIVND (reference sequence). The CDR3 is 12 residues long. V lost 3 bases to trimming and J lost 5 bases, with 5 bases between them. The DNA of the CDR3 is TGTGCCAGTAGTATGGCTTATCAGCCCCAGCATTTT. It codes for CASSMAYQPQHF.

This clonotype ranks as medium-sized. This beta chain came through as a stray read in a library set up for alpha chains, and its size says little. V usage is TRBV5-4 and J usage is TRBJ2-7; D unclear. Trimming removed 4 bases at V and 3 bases at J, with 5 bases between. The CDR3 length is 11 residues. The germline gives CDR1 SGHNT, CDR2 YYREEE (reference sequence). The CDR3 coding sequence is TGTGCCAGCAGCCTCAACTACGAGCAGTACTTC. Its translation: CASSLNYEQYF. The variable domain in full, with the rest retrieved from reference TRBV5-4 and TRBJ2-7, is ETGVTQSPTHLIKTRGQQVTLRCSSQSGHNTVSWYQQALGQGPQFIFQYYREEENGRGNFPPRFSGLQFPNYSSELNVNALELDDSALYLCASSLNYEQYFGPGTRLTVT.

This clonotype was recorded many times. The library was designed around alpha chains, so this beta chain is a stray read whose abundance carries little weight. The chain is built from TRBV20-1 and TRBJ2-5; unclear D gene. The CDR3 has 13 amino acids. The germline V gene encodes CDR1 DFQATT and CDR2 SNEGSKA (reference sequence). Trimming left V 1 base short and J 7 bases short, with 13 bases between. The chain's CDR3 is CSARAGQLGTQYF. CDR3 sequence (DNA): TGCAGTGCTAGAGCCGGGCAGCTAGGGACCCAGTACTTC.

This clonotype was recorded many times. This beta chain was picked up by a library intended for alpha chains and is off target, so its count carries little meaning. The gene calls are TRBV3-1 and TRBJ1-1, with D uncertain. This CDR3 has 13 amino acids. Between the trimmed V and J ends, which lost 6 bases and 1 base, there was a span of 9 bases. Germline V gene lookup returns CDR1 LGHDT and CDR2 YNNKEL (reference sequence). Here the CDR3 reads CASSRQQNTEAFF. The DNA of the CDR3 is TGTGCCAGCAGTAGGCAGCAGAACACTGAAGCTTTCTTT.